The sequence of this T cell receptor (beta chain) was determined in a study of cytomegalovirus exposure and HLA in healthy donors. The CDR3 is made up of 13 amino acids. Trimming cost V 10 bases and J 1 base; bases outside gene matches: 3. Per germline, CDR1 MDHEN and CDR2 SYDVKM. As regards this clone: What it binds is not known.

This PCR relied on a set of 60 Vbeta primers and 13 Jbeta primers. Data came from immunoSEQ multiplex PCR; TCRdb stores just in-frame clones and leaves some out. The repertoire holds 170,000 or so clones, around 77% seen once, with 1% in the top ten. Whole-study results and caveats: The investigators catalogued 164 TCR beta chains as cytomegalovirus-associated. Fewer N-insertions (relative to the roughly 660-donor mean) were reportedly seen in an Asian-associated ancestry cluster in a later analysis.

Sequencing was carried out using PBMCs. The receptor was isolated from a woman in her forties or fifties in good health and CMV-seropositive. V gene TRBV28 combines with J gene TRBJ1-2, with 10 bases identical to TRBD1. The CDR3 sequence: CAIWTGGNYGYTF. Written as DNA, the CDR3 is TGTGCCATATGGACAGGGGGTAACTATGGCTACACCTTC.